A selection of T cell receptor beta chains follows, all from one sample in a study of blood T cells in healthy people across ages. TCRdb used MiXCR to reprocess the 5' RACE reads, holding one entry per CDR3 protein. The sample has approximately 810,000 distinct CDR3 sequences; around 36% are singletons. The sequencing sample was made of blood. These receptor sequences come from a man younger than 30 in good health. Each CDR3 is given with its conserved first and last residue. D genes are given only for firm matches. Clone size appears in some rows only: once, few, many, or a class for an expanded clone.

CALGMGGGQYNEQFF	TGTGCCCTGGGCATGGGAGGGGGGCAATACAATGAGCAGTTCTTC	TRBJ2-1	many	TRBV10-3	.
CASSHDGAAGELFF	TGTGCCAGCAGCCACGATGGGGCTGCCGGGGAGCTGTTTTTT	TRBJ2-2	.	TRBV6-2/TRBV6-3	.
CASSDLIETQYF	TGCGCCAGCAGCGACTTAATCGAGACCCAGTACTTC	TRBJ2-5	.	TRBV4-1	.
CSVGPARGPGEAFF	TGCAGCGTTGGTCCAGCCCGGGGCCCCGGTGAAGCTTTCTTT	TRBJ1-1	few	TRBV29-1	.
CASSPTGGAEKLFF	TGTGCCAGCAGCCCAACAGGGGGTGCTGAAAAACTGTTTTTT	TRBJ1-4	few	TRBV12-3/TRBV12-4	TRBD1
CASSTLGEGTQYF	TGTGCCAGCAGCACCCTAGGGGAAGGGACCCAGTACTTC	TRBJ2-5	.	TRBV7-9	.
CASSSRDPGGFEQFF	TGTGCCAGCAGTTCACGGGACCCCGGGGGTTTTGAACAGTTCTTC	TRBJ2-1	few	TRBV13	.
CSVGSSYNEQFF	TGCAGTGTCGGTAGCTCCTACAATGAGCAGTTCTTC	TRBJ2-1	.	TRBV20-1	.
CSARDLQGAYEQFF	TGCAGTGCTAGAGATCTGCAGGGGGCGTACGAGCAGTTCTTC	TRBJ2-1	.	TRBV20-1	TRBD1
CSARDGTPVGDNEQFF	TGCAGTGCTAGAGATGGGACCCCGGTGGGGGACAATGAGCAGTTCTTC	TRBJ2-1	.	TRBV20-1	.
CASSQGTGARVRATNEKLFF	TGTGCCAGCAGCCAAGGGACAGGGGCCAGGGTCAGAGCAACTAATGAAAAACTGTTTTTT	TRBJ1-4	many	TRBV3-1	TRBD1
CATQVRDSSYNEQFF	TGTGCCACCCAGGTCCGGGACAGCTCCTACAATGAGCAGTTCTTC	TRBJ2-1	.	TRBV7-2	TRBD1
CASSFSGWNTEAFF	TGTGCCAGCAGCTTTTCCGGATGGAACACTGAAGCTTTCTTT	TRBJ1-1	.	TRBV7-9	.